The 15 T cell receptor beta chains below all came from one sample that was sequenced in a study of Tregs in tolerant kidney transplant recipients. Clones were sequenced by immunoSEQ multiplex PCR, and TCRdb holds only the in-frame ones, with some missing. The sample shows 92,000 or so clones, approximately 94% of them seen only once. The sequenced sample consisted of CD8+ T cells from blood. The receptor source for this set is a human donor in good health.

The genes are TRBV2 and TRBJ2-1; 16 nucleotides line up with TRBD2. The CDR3 consists of 17 residues. With 3 bases clipped from V and 10 bases from J, the junction kept 9 bases outside the gene matches. Germline V gene lookup returns CDR1 SNHLY and CDR2 FYNNEI. CDR3 sequence: CASSERGTSGRDKEQFF. CDR3 DNA: TGTGCCAGCAGTGAGAGGGGGACTAGCGGGAGGGATAAAGAGCAGTTCTTC. Variable domain in full (rest from reference TRBV2 and TRBJ2-1): EPEVTQTPSHQVTQMGQEVILRCVPISNHLYFYWYRQILGQKVEFLVSFYNNEISEKSEIFDDQFSVERPDGSNFTLKIRSTKLEDSAMYFCASSERGTSGRDKEQFFGPGTRLTVL.

The chain uses TRBV14 and TRBJ1-2, with TRBD1 as a possible D gene (5 bases). The germline CDR1 and CDR2 sequences are SGHDN and FVKESK. Trimming pared 4 bases from V and 8 bases from J, leaving 17 bases between. This CDR3 is 14 amino acids long. The CDR3 sequence is CASSPGWDGRGYTF. CDR3 nucleotides: TGTGCCAGCAGCCCCGGATGGGACGGCAGAGGCTACACCTTC.

V usage is TRBV11-2 and J usage is TRBJ2-5; possible D gene TRBD1, 5 bases. The CDR3 is 20 residues long. V lost 0 bases and J lost 1, with 24 bases in between. Per the germline V gene, CDR1 is SGHAT and CDR2 is FQNNGV. The CDR3 here is CASSLDLVRSGAPFQETQYF. The CDR3 DNA sequence: TGTGCCAGCAGCTTAGATTTAGTCAGGAGTGGGGCTCCGTTCCAAGAGACCCAGTACTTC. The full variable domain, completed using reference TRBV11-2 and TRBJ2-5, is EAGVAQSPRYKIIEKRQSVAFWCNPISGHATLYWYQQILGQGPKLLIQFQNNGVVDDSQLPKDRFSAERLKGVDSTLKIQPAKLEDSAVYLCASSLDLVRSGAPFQETQYFGPGTRLLVL.

The V and J genes are TRBV6-5 and TRBJ2-7; D is uncertain. Trimming pared 5 bases from V and 5 bases from J, leaving 16 bases between. The germline V gene has CDR1 MNHEY and CDR2 SVGAGI. The CDR3 has 14 residues. The CDR3 is CASSPHRDGDEQYF. The CDR3 region has the DNA TGTGCCAGCAGTCCCCATAGAGATGGCGACGAGCAGTACTTC.

This clone appeared a few times. The chain couples TRBV2 to TRBJ2-3, with 11 bases matching TRBD2. Germline V gene data show CDR1 as SNHLY and CDR2 as FYNNEI. V was clipped by 5 bases and J by 6 bases; unmatched bases: 13. The length of the CDR3 is 17 residues. CDR3 in DNA: TGTGCCAGCAGTAGCTATAGCGGGAGGGCCTGGCGCGATACGCAGTATTTT. The encoded protein is CASSSYSGRAWRDTQYF.

V usage is TRBV5-5 and J usage is TRBJ2-7; weak D call: TRBD1 (5 bases). Germline CDR1 and CDR2: SGHKS and YYEKEE (reference sequence). The V end was cut by 2 bases, the J end by 0 bases, with 9 bases between. The CDR3 extends over 14 amino acids. The CDR3: CASSLHRSSYEQYF. The CDR3 nucleotides are TGTGCCAGCAGCTTACACAGGAGCTCCTACGAGCAGTACTTC.

The chain joins TRBV7-8 to TRBJ1-4, with D unresolved. The CDR3 loop spans 14 amino acids. The V gene's germline CDR1 is SGHVS and CDR2 FQNEAQ. With 5 bases removed from V and 7 bases from J, the gap between germline ends came to 14 bases. Written as DNA, the CDR3 is TGTGCCAGCAGCGACGGAAGTAGGCTTGAAAAACTGTTTTTT. Amino acid sequence: CASSDGSRLEKLFF.

The chain is built from TRBV4-1 and TRBJ2-3; 16 bases fit TRBD2. V was clipped by 0 bases and J by 7 bases; unmatched bases: 7. CDR1 is MGHRA, CDR2 YSYEKL, per germline. This CDR3 spans 18 amino acids. CDR3 nucleotide sequence: TGCGCCAGCAGCCAAGAACCCGGGACTAGCGGGGGGGCATATACGCAGTATTTT. This encodes CASSQEPGTSGGAYTQYF.

The V call is TRBV27, the J call TRBJ2-5; TRBD1 matches at 9 bases. V shed 2 bases, J shed 5 bases, and the junction held 6 bases outside the gene matches. The CDR3 length is 15 residues. Germline lookup yields CDR1 MNHEY and CDR2 SMNVEV (reference sequence). CDR3 nucleotides: TGTGCCAGCAGTTTAGACCCGGACAGGGGTGAGACCCAGTACTTC. Its protein is CASSLDPDRGETQYF.

The chain recombines TRBV7-2 with TRBJ2-7; D is unresolved. The CDR3 sequence is 16 residues long. Germline V gene data show CDR1 as SGHTA and CDR2 as FQGNSA. V lost 2 bases to trimming and J lost 7 bases, with 21 bases between them. DNA for the CDR3: TGTGCCAGCAGCTTATTCCGGCGAGAGTCCGCGATTGAGCAGTACTTC. Encoded protein: CASSLFRRESAIEQYF.

This chain links TRBV15 with TRBJ1-5; TRBD1 agrees at 8 bases. This CDR3 is 15 amino acids long. V lost 5 bases to trimming and J lost 1 base; unmatched junction nucleotides: 4. The V gene's germline CDR1 is LNHNV and CDR2 YYDKDF (reference sequence). The CDR3, as DNA: TGTGCCACCAGCTTTGCAGGGGGCAGCAATCAGCCCCAGCATTTT. Translated, it gives CATSFAGGSNQPQHF.

The J gene is TRBJ1-1, the V gene TRBV27, with 7 positions matching TRBD1. V trimming: 5 bases; J trimming: 1 base; junction bases outside the gene matches: 10. The germline V gene has CDR1 MNHEY and CDR2 SMNVEV (reference sequence). This CDR3 comprises 16 residues. The CDR3: CASSIAWDRSNTEAFF. In nucleotides, the CDR3 is TGTGCCAGCAGTATCGCGTGGGACAGATCGAACACTGAAGCTTTCTTT.

This clone was seen once. V usage is TRBV7-9 and J usage is TRBJ1-1; TRBD1 agrees at 9 bases. This CDR3 contains 16 residues. Looked up from germline, CDR1 is SEHNR and CDR2 is FQNEAQ (reference sequence). V lost 5 bases, J lost 1 base, and 8 bases stayed unmatched. The CDR3 DNA follows: TGTGCCAGCAGCCTACCGGGACAGGGAAAGAACACTGAAGCTTTCTTT. Protein sequence: CASSLPGQGKNTEAFF.

The chain recombines TRBV5-8 with TRBJ2-1; 8 nucleotides align to TRBD1. The V gene's germline CDR1 is SGHTS and CDR2 YDEGEE. The CDR3 covers 15 residues. V lost 2 bases to trimming and J lost 8 bases; unmatched junction nucleotides: 9. DNA for the CDR3: TGTGCCAGCAGCTTAGGGACAGGCGATTCCTATGAGCAGTTCTTC. This gives the protein CASSLGTGDSYEQFF.

The chain employs TRBV29-1 and TRBJ1-2; perhaps TRBD1 as D (6 bases). Germline CDR1 SQVTM, CDR2 ANQGSEA. Trimming removed 4 bases at V and 2 bases at J, with 20 bases between. The CDR3 spans 16 residues. CDR3 nucleotide sequence: TGCAGCGTTGCGGGTGACGACAGGATACCAAACTATGGCTACACCTTC. As protein: CSVAGDDRIPNYGYTF.